The T cell receptor (beta chain) described here comes from a study of CD8+CD57+ T cells in acquired aplastic anemia. Study summary: Sorted cells (CD4+ and CD8+) yielded DNA amounts that averaged roughly 3.2 ug.

The study's findings and limits: In common between the patients and the controls were approximately 30 CD8+ CDR3 sequences.

TCR beta VDJ and CDR3 were profiled, and genomic DNA was the template. TCRdb passed the reads through MiXCR, listing each CDR3 protein once. The sample records 200,000 to 250,000 distinct CDR3 sequences, approximately 60% being singletons. The patients chosen for sequencing had shown expansion of CD8+CD57+ cells (detected by flow cytometry). At the time of blood sampling, patients had not yet received any therapy. With regard to this clonotype: Its antigen remains unknown.

The sample consisted of sorted CD4+, CD8+, or CD8+CD57+ T cells (not recorded which) from PBMCs. The sequence was obtained from a human donor with aplastic anemia.

CDR3 sequence: CASSVGGERAYEQYF. For the CDR3, the DNA is TGTGCCAGCAGCGTAGGCGGCGAACGGGCCTACGAGCAGTACTTC. The rearrangement uses TRBV9 and TRBJ2-7, with D unresolved. Germline CDR1 reads SGDLS; CDR2 reads YYNGEE. Deletions cut 0 bases from V and 2 bases from J, with 12 bases between. This CDR3 spans 15 amino acids.